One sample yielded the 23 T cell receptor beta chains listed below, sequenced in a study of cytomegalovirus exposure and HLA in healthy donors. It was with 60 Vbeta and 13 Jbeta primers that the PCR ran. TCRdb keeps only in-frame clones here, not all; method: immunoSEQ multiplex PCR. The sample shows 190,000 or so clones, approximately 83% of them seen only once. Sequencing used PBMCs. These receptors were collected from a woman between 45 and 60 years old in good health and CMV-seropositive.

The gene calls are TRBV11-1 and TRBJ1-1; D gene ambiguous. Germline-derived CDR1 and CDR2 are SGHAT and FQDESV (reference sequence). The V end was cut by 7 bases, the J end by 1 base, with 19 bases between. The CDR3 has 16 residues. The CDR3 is CASTTNSVVENTEAFF. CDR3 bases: TGTGCCAGCACCACTAACTCGGTGGTCGAGAACACTGAAGCTTTCTTT. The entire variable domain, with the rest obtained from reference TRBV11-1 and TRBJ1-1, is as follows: EAEVAQSPRYKITEKSQAVAFWCDPISGHATLYWYRQILGQGPELLVQFQDESVVDDSQLPKDRFSAERLKGVDSTLKIQPAELGDSAMYLCASTTNSVVENTEAFFGQGTRLTVV.

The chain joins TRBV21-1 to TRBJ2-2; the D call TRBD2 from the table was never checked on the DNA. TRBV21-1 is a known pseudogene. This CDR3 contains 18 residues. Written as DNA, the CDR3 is TGTGCCAGCACTACTACTTGGTGGGGACTAGTGAACACCGGGGAGCTGTTTTTT. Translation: CASTTTWWGLVNTGELFF.

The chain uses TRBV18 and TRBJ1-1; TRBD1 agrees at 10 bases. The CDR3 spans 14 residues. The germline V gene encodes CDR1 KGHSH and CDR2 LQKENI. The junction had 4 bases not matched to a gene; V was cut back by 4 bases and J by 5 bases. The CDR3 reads CASSRGQGVTEAFF. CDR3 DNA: TGTGCCAGCTCACGAGGACAGGGGGTGACTGAAGCTTTCTTT.

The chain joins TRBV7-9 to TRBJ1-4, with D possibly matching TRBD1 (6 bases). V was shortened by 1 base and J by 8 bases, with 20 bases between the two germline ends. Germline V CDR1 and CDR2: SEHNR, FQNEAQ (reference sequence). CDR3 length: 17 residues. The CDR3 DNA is TGTGCCAGCAGCTTAGTGGCTTTACAGGGAAATGAGGAAAAACTGTTTTTT. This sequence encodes CASSLVALQGNEEKLFF.

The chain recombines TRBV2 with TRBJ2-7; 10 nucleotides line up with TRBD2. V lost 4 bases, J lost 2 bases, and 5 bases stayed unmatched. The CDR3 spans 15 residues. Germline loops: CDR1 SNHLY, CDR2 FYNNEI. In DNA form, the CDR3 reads TGTGCCAGCAGTGTGAGGACTAGCGGCACCTACGAGCAGTACTTC. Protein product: CASSVRTSGTYEQYF.

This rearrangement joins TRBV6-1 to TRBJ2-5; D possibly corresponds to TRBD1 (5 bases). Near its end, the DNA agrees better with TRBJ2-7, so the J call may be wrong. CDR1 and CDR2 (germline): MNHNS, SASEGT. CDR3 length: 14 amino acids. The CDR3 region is CASSRGRAAYEQYF. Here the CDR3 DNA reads TGTGCCAGCAGTAGGGGCAGGGCCGCCTACGAGCAGTACTTC.

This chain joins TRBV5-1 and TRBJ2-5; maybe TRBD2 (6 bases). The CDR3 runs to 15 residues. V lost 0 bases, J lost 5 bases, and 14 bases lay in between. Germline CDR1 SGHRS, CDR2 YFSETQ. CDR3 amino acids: CASSLGVGGIETQYF. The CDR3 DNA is TGCGCCAGCAGCTTGGGGGTTGGGGGGATCGAGACCCAGTACTTC.

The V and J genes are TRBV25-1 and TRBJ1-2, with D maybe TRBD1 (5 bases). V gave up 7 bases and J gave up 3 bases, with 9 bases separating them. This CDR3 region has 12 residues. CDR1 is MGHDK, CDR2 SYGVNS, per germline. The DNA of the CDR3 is TGTGCCAGCATGGACACATACTATGGCTACACCTTC. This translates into CASMDTYYGYTF.

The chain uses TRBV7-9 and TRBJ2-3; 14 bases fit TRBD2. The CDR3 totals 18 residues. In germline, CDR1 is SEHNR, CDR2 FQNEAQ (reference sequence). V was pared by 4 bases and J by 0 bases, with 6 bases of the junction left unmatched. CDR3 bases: TGTGCCAGCAGCTCTTGGACTAGCGGGGGGCCTAGCACAGATACGCAGTATTTT. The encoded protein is CASSSWTSGGPSTDTQYF.

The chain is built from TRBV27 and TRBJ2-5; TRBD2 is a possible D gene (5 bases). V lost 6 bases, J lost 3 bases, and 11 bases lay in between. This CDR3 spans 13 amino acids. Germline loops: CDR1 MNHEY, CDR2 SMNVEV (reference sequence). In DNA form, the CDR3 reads TGTGCCAGCAGGGAGGACCTGAAAGAGACCCAGTACTTC. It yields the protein CASREDLKETQYF.

CDR3 loop: CASSLRRGRNQPQHF. CDR3 sequence (DNA): TGTGCCAGCAGCTTGCGAAGGGGGAGAAATCAGCCCCAGCATTTT. The chain combines TRBV7-8 with TRBJ1-5, with D tentatively TRBD1 (6 bases). The CDR3 is made up of 15 amino acids. Trimming took 3 bases from V and 4 from J, leaving 13 bases between them. Germline assignment: CDR1 SGHVS and CDR2 FQNEAQ.

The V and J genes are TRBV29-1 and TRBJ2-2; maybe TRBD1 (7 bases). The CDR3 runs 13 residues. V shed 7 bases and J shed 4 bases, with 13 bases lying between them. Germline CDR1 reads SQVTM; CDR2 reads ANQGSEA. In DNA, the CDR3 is TGCAGCGCGTGGCAGGGGGGCACCGGGGAGCTGTTTTTT. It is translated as CSAWQGGTGELFF.

Written as DNA, the CDR3 is TGTGCCAGCAGCCTCTCGGGACAGGGTGGCGATTCGACAATCGGTGAGCAGTTCTTC. This codes for CASSLSGQGGDSTIGEQFF. V is TRBV13 and J is TRBJ2-1, with TRBD1 matching over 9 bases. After removal of 5 bases from V and 9 bases from J, the junction contained 23 bases not matched to a gene. Germline values: CDR1 PRHDT, CDR2 FYEKMQ (reference sequence). This CDR3 spans 19 amino acids.

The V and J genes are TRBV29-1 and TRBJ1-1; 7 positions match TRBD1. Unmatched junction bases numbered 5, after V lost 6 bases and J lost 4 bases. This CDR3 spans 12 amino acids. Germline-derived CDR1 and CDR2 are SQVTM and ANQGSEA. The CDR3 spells CSVRTGRTEAFF. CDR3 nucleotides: TGCAGCGTCCGGACAGGCCGCACTGAAGCTTTCTTT.

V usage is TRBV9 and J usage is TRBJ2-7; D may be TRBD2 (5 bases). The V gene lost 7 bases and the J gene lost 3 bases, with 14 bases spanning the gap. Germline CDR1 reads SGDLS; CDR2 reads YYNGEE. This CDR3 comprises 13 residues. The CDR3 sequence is CASARYSDYEQYF. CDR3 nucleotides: TGTGCCAGCGCGAGGTATAGCGACTACGAGCAGTACTTC.

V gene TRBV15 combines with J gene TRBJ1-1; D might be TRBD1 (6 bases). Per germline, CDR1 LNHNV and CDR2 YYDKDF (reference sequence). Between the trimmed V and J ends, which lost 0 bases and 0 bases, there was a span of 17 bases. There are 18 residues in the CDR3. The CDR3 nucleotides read TGTGCCACCAGCAGAGATCTTCAGGGGAATACCATGAACACTGAAGCTTTCTTT. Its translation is CATSRDLQGNTMNTEAFF.

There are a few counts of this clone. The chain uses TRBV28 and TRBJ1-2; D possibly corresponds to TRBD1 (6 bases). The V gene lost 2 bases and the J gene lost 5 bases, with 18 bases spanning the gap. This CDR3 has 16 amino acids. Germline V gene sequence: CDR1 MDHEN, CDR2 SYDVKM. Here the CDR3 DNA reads TGTGCCAGCAGTTTAGAGGACAGCTCGTCTCGTTATGGCTACACCTTC. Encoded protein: CASSLEDSSSRYGYTF.

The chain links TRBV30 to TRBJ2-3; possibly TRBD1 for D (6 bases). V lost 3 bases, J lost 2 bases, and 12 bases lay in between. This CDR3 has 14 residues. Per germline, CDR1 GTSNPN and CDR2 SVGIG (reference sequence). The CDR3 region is CAWRSGVNTDTQYF. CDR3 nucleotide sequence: TGTGCCTGGAGGTCAGGGGTCAACACAGATACGCAGTATTTT.

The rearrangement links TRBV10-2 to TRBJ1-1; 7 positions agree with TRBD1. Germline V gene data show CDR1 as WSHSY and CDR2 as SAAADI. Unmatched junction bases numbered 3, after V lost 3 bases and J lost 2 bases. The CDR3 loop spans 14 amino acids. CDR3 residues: CASSDHRGNTEAFF. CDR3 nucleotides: TGCGCCAGCAGTGATCACAGGGGCAACACTGAAGCTTTCTTT.

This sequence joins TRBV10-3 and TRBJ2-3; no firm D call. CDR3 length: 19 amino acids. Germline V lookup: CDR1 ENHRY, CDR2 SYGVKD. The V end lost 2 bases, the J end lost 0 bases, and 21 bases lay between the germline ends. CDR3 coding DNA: TGTGCCATCAGTGAGGCCACTACATCAATCGTGCTTAGCACAGATACGCAGTATTTT. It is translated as CAISEATTSIVLSTDTQYF.

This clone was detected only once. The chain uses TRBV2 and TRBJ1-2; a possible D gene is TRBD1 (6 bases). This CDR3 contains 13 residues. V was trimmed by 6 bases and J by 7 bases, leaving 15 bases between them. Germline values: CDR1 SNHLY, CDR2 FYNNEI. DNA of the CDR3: TGTGCCAGCAGCAAAGACAGGACCGGTGGCTACACCTTC. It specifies CASSKDRTGGYTF.

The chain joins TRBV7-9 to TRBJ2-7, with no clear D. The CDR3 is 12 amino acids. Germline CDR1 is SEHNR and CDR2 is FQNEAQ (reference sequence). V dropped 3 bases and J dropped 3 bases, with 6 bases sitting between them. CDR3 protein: CASSLGSYEQYF. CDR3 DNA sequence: TGTGCCAGCAGCTTGGGCAGCTACGAGCAGTACTTC.

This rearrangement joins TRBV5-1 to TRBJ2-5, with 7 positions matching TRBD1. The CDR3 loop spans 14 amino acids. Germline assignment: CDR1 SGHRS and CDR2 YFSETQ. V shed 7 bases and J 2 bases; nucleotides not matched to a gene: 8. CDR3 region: CASADRRGQETQYF. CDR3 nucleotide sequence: TGCGCCAGCGCGGACAGGAGAGGGCAAGAGACCCAGTACTTC.